What follows describes a single T cell receptor (beta chain). Profiled with immunoSEQ multiplex PCR; TCRdb holds only in-frame clones, not every one. This table holds roughly 70,000 clones, approximately 86% found once. This specimen belongs to a study of cytomegalovirus exposure and HLA in healthy donors. The CDR3 is 16 amino acids. The V gene lost 0 bases and the J gene lost 2 bases, with 14 bases spanning the gap. Germline values: CDR1 SGDLS, CDR2 YYNGEE. The TCR originated in a man aged 30 to 39 in good health and CMV-seronegative. Sequenced sample: PBMCs. The chain uses TRBV9 and TRBJ1-1; weak D call: TRBD1 (5 bases). The CDR3 loop reads CASSVVAPGKNTEAFF. CDR3 in DNA: TGTGCCAGCAGCGTAGTAGCCCCAGGGAAAAACACTGAAGCTTTCTTT.